This T cell receptor (beta chain) was identified in a study of blood T cell repertoires in COVID-19. About the study: The analysed material was cDNA or gDNA that came from T cells, B-cell-depleted T cells, or PBMCs.

Sequencing was performed with immunoSEQ multiplex PCR; in TCRdb, only in-frame clones are kept and a portion is missing. The data hold hundreds of thousands of clones, with 90% to 95% observed a single time. Trimming at V came to 3 bases and at J to 7 bases, leaving 12 bases not matched to a gene. Germline values: CDR1 SEHNR, CDR2 FQNEAQ (reference sequence). The CDR3 consists of 16 residues. The rearrangement links TRBV7-9 to TRBJ2-3; 8 nucleotides line up with TRBD2. The TCR was taken from a woman under 30 who had recovered from COVID-19. Sequencing input: PBMCs or T cells enriched from blood (not recorded which). Written as DNA, the CDR3 is TGTGCCAGCAGCTTCTCCGAGCGGGGGTCGAAAAATACGCAGTATTTT. Translating it yields CASSFSERGSKNTQYF.